This TCR beta chain is drawn from a study of shared clonotypes between healthy human individuals. At the level of the study: Three plates each covered CD4 naive and memory; CD8 naive two, CD8 memory one.

Naive CD8 cells lacked CD45RO and underwent positive selection for CCR7, leaving out terminally differentiated effector memory CD45RA+ cells. All donors were healthy HIV-negative adults lacking recent acute infections or vaccinations. Sequencing was at deep level. The protocol was immunoSEQ multiplex PCR, while the TCRdb copy is restricted to in-frame clones and leaves out a portion. Here the sample spans about 2.2 million clones, about 94% being singletons. Germline V gene data show CDR1 as MNHNY and CDR2 as SVGAGI (reference sequence). V dropped 6 bases and J dropped 2 bases, with 11 bases sitting between them. The CDR3 extends over 13 amino acids.

V usage is TRBV6-6 and J usage is TRBJ2-7; D is possibly TRBD2 (6 bases). Sequencing was performed on naive CD8+ T cells from PBMCs. The sequence was obtained from a man aged 18 to 30 in good health. Some clones in this sample may be carry-over from other donors' samples. The CDR3 here is CASRRDVTYEQYF. The DNA for the CDR3 is TGTGCCAGCAGGCGGGATGTCACCTACGAGCAGTACTTC.